A single sample is the source of the 19 T cell receptor beta chains below, sequenced in a study of blood T cell repertoires in COVID-19. Profiling relied on immunoSEQ multiplex PCR, and the TCRdb table lists in-frame clones only, not all of them. Found here are about 440,000 clones, roughly 87% of them singletons; the top ten hold under 2%. The sequencing input was PBMCs or T cells enriched from blood (not recorded which). The origin of the receptors is a young woman with acute COVID-19.

The genes are TRBV15 and TRBJ2-7; D not certain. Trimming pared 8 bases from V and 4 bases from J, leaving 15 bases between. The CDR3 extends over 13 amino acids. The germline V gene has CDR1 LNHNV and CDR2 YYDKDF (reference sequence). The CDR3 protein is CATSFGASYEQYF. CDR3 bases: TGTGCCACCTCCTTTGGAGCTAGTTACGAGCAGTACTTC.

This chain joins TRBV6-6 and TRBJ2-7; tentative D call: TRBD1 (6 bases). From germline, CDR1 is MNHNY and CDR2 SVGAGI (reference sequence). CDR3 size: 15 residues. Between the trimmed V and J ends, which lost 2 bases and 8 bases, there was a span of 19 bases. This CDR3 reads CASSYPEVRGGKQYF. CDR3 DNA: TGTGCCAGCAGTTACCCCGAAGTGAGAGGGGGTAAGCAGTACTTC.

This clone was found a few times. This chain uses TRBV5-1 with TRBJ2-5; weak D call: TRBD2 (6 bases). Germline values: CDR1 SGHRS, CDR2 YFSETQ. Trimming pared 0 bases from V and 7 bases from J, leaving 19 bases between. This CDR3 region has 16 residues. CDR3 protein: CASSLDDGTRPGTQYF. In nucleotides, the CDR3 is TGCGCCAGCAGCTTGGATGACGGGACTCGCCCTGGGACCCAGTACTTC. The complete variable domain, with remaining parts taken from reference TRBV5-1 and TRBJ2-5, reads KAGVTQTPRYLIKTRGQQVTLSCSPISGHRSVSWYQQTPGQGLQFLFEYFSETQRNKGNFPGRFSGRQFSNSRSEMNVSTLELGDSALYLCASSLDDGTRPGTQYFGPGTRLLVL.

The chain is built from TRBV4-1 and TRBJ1-1, with no clear D. V was shortened by 2 bases and J by 1 base, with 11 bases between the two germline ends. Germline V gene sequence: CDR1 MGHRA, CDR2 YSYEKL. The CDR3 extends over 15 amino acids. DNA for the CDR3: TGCGCCAGCAGCCAAACCTTGGGAGGGAACACTGAAGCTTTCTTT. The encoded protein is CASSQTLGGNTEAFF.

The rearrangement links TRBV7-9 to TRBJ2-1; the match to TRBD1 covers 8 bases. The trim removed 6 bases at V and 12 bases at J, leaving 7 bases unmatched. CDR1 SEHNR and CDR2 FQNEAQ come from the germline V gene (reference sequence). The CDR3 extends over 12 amino acids. CDR3 sequence reads: CASRKTGDMQFF. The CDR3 bases are TGTGCCAGCAGAAAGACAGGGGATATGCAGTTCTTC.

The rearrangement uses TRBV6-1 and TRBJ2-7; 9 bases agree with TRBD1. The CDR3 is 17 residues long. Per the germline V gene, CDR1 is MNHNS and CDR2 is SASEGT. V trimming: 2 bases; J trimming: 2 bases; junction bases outside the gene matches: 10. CDR3 sequence reads: CASSELFPGQGTYEQYF. As DNA, the CDR3 is TGTGCCAGCAGTGAATTATTTCCGGGACAGGGAACCTACGAGCAGTACTTC.

The chain uses TRBV5-6 and TRBJ2-7; 7 bases agree with TRBD1. The germline V gene has CDR1 SGHDT and CDR2 YYEEEE. V dropped 4 bases and J dropped 5; count of bases not matched to a gene: 6. The CDR3 loop spans 13 amino acids. In DNA form, the CDR3 reads TGTGCCAGCAGCCGAGGGGGCTGGGACGAGCAGTACTTC. This codes for CASSRGGWDEQYF.

J is TRBJ1-5 and V is TRBV19; D is unclear. The ends were cut back, 7 bases at V and 0 bases at J, with 10 bases in the middle. CDR1 is LNHDA and CDR2 is SQIVND in the germline V gene (reference sequence). The CDR3 spans 14 residues. The CDR3 nucleotides read TGTGCCAGTAAGCACAGTAATAGCAATCAGCCCCAGCATTTT. It codes for CASKHSNSNQPQHF.

This clone was seen only a few times. V is TRBV18 and J is TRBJ1-4, with 7 positions matching TRBD1. Germline V CDR1 and CDR2: KGHSH, LQKENI. The ends lost 1 base at V and 0 bases at J; junction bases unmatched: 5. This CDR3 comprises 17 residues. CDR3 residues: CASSPQGAFATNEKLFF. The DNA for the CDR3 is TGTGCCAGCTCACCACAGGGGGCGTTTGCAACTAATGAAAAACTGTTTTTT.

This rearrangement joins TRBV11-2 to TRBJ1-6, with 7 positions matching TRBD1. CDR3 length equals 15 residues. Per the germline V gene, CDR1 is SGHAT and CDR2 is FQNNGV. J gave up 5 bases and V 1 base, and 2 bases lay outside the gene matches. CDR3 in DNA: TGTGCCAGCAGCTTAGTACAGGGGAATAATTCACCCCTCCACTTT. Protein: CASSLVQGNNSPLHF.

This clone occurred a few times. The V gene is TRBV12-5, the J gene TRBJ1-2, with unresolved D. Per germline, CDR1 LGHNT and CDR2 FRNRAP. The CDR3 contains 13 residues. V was shortened by 5 bases and J by 7 bases, with 14 bases between the two germline ends. In nucleotides, the CDR3 is TGTGCTAGTGGTCCCGGGGAGGCGGGTGGCTACACCTTC. It specifies CASGPGEAGGYTF.

The gene calls are TRBV7-9 and TRBJ2-7; tentatively, D is TRBD1 (5 bases). The germline gives CDR1 SEHNR, CDR2 FQNEAQ (reference sequence). The CDR3 runs 13 residues. V was trimmed by 1 base and J by 12 bases, leaving 16 bases between them. The CDR3 DNA sequence: TGTGCCAGCAGCTTAGACTCCAGGGTCATGGGGTACTTC. Protein sequence: CASSLDSRVMGYF.

The chain recombines TRBV18 with TRBJ2-7; 7 nucleotides line up with TRBD2. CDR3 length equals 16 residues. Germline CDR1 reads KGHSH; CDR2 reads LQKENI. The ends lost 2 bases at V and 2 bases at J; junction bases unmatched: 9. The CDR3 region is CASSPGSASGTYEQYF. DNA for the CDR3: TGTGCCAGCTCACCAGGTAGCGCTAGCGGCACCTACGAGCAGTACTTC. The complete variable domain, with remaining parts taken from reference TRBV18 and TRBJ2-7, reads NAGVMQNPRHLVRRRGQEARLRCSPMKGHSHVYWYRQLPEEGLKFMVYLQKENIIDESGMPKERFSAEFPKEGPSILRIQQVVRGDSAAYFCASSPGSASGTYEQYFGPGTRLTVT.

The table lists this clone with a few counts. Other DNA sequences in the sample encode the same CDR3. The chain joins TRBV12-3 or TRBV12-4 to TRBJ2-7, with unresolved D. The CDR3 is made up of 12 amino acids. Trimming left V 3 bases short and J 3 bases short, with 6 bases between. CDR3 DNA: TGTGCCAGCAGTTTCTCCGGCTACGAGCAGTACTTC. Translated: CASSFSGYEQYF.

The rearrangement joins TRBV4-1 to TRBJ2-1; D remains ambiguous. Between the trimmed V and J ends, which lost 0 bases and 0 bases, there was a span of 6 bases. The CDR3 totals 15 residues. CDR1 and CDR2 from the germline V gene are MGHRA and YSYEKL. The CDR3 DNA follows: TGCGCCAGCAGCCAAGACGCAGGCTCCTACAATGAGCAGTTCTTC. It specifies CASSQDAGSYNEQFF.

CDR3 in amino acids: CASSPDRGSGTGYTF. The DNA for the CDR3 is TGTGCCAGCAGCCCGGATCGGGGATCCGGTACGGGCTACACCTTC. The genes are TRBV27 and TRBJ1-2; the D is unclear. Germline CDR1 and CDR2: MNHEY and SMNVEV (reference sequence). This CDR3 region has 15 residues. V gave up 6 bases and J gave up 8 bases, with 22 bases separating them.

Regarding this clone: The identical CDR3 is also encoded by other nucleotide sequences in the sample. V usage is TRBV28 and J usage is TRBJ1-1, with D possibly being TRBD1 (6 bases). Trimming removed 5 bases from V and 1 base from J, with 8 bases in between. Germline V CDR1 and CDR2: MDHEN, SYDVKM. This CDR3 has 13 residues. For the CDR3, the DNA is TGTGCCAGCAGTCCGACAGGGAACACTGAAGCTTTCTTT. Its protein is CASSPTGNTEAFF. Filled out from reference TRBV28 and TRBJ1-1, the complete variable domain reads DVKVTQSSRYLVKRTGEKVFLECVQDMDHENMFWYRQDPGLGLRLIYFSYDVKMKEKGDIPEGYSVSREKKERFSLILESASTNQTSMYLCASSPTGNTEAFFGQGTRLTVV.

The chain employs TRBV10-3 and TRBJ1-1; no reliable D call. V lost 10 bases and J 2 bases, leaving 17 bases between the germline ends. CDR3 length equals 14 residues. Germline CDR1 and CDR2: ENHRY and SYGVKD. For the CDR3, the DNA is TGTGCCACCGCCAACCTCCACAAAAACACTGAAGCTTTCTTT. Its protein product is CATANLHKNTEAFF.

The rearrangement links TRBV7-9 to TRBJ2-5, with D maybe TRBD2 (6 bases). The CDR3 is 16 amino acids. Trimming removed 5 bases at V and 2 bases at J, with 18 bases between. Germline CDR1 SEHNR, CDR2 FQNEAQ (reference sequence). DNA of the CDR3: TGTGCCAGCAGCCTAGGGGCGGGATTAATACAAGAGACCCAGTACTTC. Amino acids: CASSLGAGLIQETQYF.